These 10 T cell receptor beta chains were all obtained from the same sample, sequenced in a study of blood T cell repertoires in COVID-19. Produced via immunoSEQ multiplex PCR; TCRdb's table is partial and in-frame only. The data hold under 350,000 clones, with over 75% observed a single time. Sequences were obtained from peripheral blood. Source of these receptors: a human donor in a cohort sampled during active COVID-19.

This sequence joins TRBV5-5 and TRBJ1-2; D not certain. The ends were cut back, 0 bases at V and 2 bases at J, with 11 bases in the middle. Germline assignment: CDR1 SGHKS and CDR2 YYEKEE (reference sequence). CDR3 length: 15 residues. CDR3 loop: CASSLDLTWNYGYTF. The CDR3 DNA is TGTGCCAGCAGCTTGGATCTGACATGGAACTATGGCTACACCTTC.

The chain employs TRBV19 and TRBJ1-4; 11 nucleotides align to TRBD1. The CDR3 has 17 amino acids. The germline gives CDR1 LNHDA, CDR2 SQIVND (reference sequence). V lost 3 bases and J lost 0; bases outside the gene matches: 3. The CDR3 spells CASSIGQGATTNEKLFF. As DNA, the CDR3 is TGTGCCAGTAGTATCGGACAGGGGGCGACAACTAATGAAAAACTGTTTTTT. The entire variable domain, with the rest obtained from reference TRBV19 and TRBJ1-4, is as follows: DGGITQSPKYLFRKEGQNVTLSCEQNLNHDAMYWYRQDPGQGLRLIYYSQIVNDFQKGDIAEGYSVSREKKESFPLTVTSAQKNPTAFYLCASSIGQGATTNEKLFFGSGTQLSVL.

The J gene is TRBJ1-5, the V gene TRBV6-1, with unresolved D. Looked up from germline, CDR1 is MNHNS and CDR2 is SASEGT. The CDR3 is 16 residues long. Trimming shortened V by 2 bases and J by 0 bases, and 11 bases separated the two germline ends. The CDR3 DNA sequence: TGTGCCAGCAGTGAATTTCGCGTTGTTAGCAATCAGCCCCAGCATTTT. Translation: CASSEFRVVSNQPQHF.

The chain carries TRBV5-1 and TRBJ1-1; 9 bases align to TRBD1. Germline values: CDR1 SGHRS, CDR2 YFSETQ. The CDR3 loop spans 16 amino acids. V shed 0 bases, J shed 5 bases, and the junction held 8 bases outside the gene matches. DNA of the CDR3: TGCGCCAGCAGCTTGGCTCCACAGGGGGCAGGGACTGAAGCTTTCTTT. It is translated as CASSLAPQGAGTEAFF. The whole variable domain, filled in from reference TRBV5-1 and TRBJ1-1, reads KAGVTQTPRYLIKTRGQQVTLSCSPISGHRSVSWYQQTPGQGLQFLFEYFSETQRNKGNFPGRFSGRQFSNSRSEMNVSTLELGDSALYLCASSLAPQGAGTEAFFGQGTRLTVV.

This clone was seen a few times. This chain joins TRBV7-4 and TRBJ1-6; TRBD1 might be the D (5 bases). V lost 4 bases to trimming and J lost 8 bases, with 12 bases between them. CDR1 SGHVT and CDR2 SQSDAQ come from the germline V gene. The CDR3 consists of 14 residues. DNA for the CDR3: TGTGCCAGCAGCTCCCGGGGGAAACATTCACCCCTCCACTTT. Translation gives CASSSRGKHSPLHF. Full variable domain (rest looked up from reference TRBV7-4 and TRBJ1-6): GAGVSQSPRYKVAKRGRDVALRCDSISGHVTLYWYRQTLGQGSEVLTYSQSDAQRDKSGRPSGRFSAERPERSVSTLKIQRTEQGDSAVYLCASSSRGKHSPLHFGNGTRLTVT.

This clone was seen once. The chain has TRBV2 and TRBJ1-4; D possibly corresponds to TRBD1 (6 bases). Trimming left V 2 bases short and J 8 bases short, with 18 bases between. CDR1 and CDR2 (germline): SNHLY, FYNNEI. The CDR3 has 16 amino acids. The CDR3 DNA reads TGTGCCAGCAGTGAACGACAGGTGTCTTTATGGGAAAAACTGTTTTTT. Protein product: CASSERQVSLWEKLFF.

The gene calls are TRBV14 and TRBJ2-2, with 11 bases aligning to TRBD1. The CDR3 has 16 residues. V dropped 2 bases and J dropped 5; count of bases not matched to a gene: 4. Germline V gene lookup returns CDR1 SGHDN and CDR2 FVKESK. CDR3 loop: CASSQRTGGATGELFF. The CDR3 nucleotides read TGTGCCAGCAGCCAACGGACAGGGGGCGCAACCGGGGAGCTGTTTTTT.

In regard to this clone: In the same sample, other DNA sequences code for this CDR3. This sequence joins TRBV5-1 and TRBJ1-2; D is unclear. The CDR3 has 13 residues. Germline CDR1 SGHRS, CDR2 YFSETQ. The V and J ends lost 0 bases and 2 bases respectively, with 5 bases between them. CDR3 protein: CASSLGQNYGYTF. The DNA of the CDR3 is TGCGCCAGCAGCTTGGGTCAGAACTATGGCTACACCTTC.

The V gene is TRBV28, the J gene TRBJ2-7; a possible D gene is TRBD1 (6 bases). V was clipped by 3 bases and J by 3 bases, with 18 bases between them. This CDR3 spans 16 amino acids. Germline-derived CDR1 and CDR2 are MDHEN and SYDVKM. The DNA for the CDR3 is TGTGCCAGCAGTTTCCCAGGAAGACAGGCCCGCTACGAGCAGTACTTC. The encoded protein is CASSFPGRQARYEQYF.

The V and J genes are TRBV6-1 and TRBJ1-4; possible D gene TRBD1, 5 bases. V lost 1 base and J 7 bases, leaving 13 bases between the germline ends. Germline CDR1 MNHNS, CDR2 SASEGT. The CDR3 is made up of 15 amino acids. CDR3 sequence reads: CASSEGGLLAEKLFF. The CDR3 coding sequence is TGTGCCAGCAGTGAAGGGGGACTCCTGGCTGAAAAACTGTTTTTT.